This is a list of T cell receptor beta chains from one sample in a study of Ad26.COV2.S vaccination and SARS-CoV-2 variants. Produced via immunoSEQ multiplex PCR; TCRdb's table is partial and in-frame only. Here the sample spans hundreds of thousands of clones, around 90% being singletons. Source: peripheral blood, taken in a trial of Ad26.COV2.S vaccine versus placebo. All receptors come from a person aged 18-65 years who received the Ad26.COV2.S COVID-19 vaccine or a placebo. CDR3s include the opening cysteine and the closing phenylalanine or tryptophan. A D gene is named only where the DNA matches it firmly. Not all rows give a size; the values are once, few, many and, for expanded clones, a class.

v_call	d_call	j_call	clone_size	cdr3_nt	cdr3_aa
TRBV27	.	TRBJ1-4	.	TGTGCCAGCAGTTTTGGGGGAGGACGTGAAAAACTGTTTTTT	CASSFGGGREKLFF
TRBV27	.	TRBJ1-6	.	TGTGCCAGCAGGACCTCGGTTTCCGGCCACTATAATTCACCCCTCCACTTT	CASRTSVSGHYNSPLHF
TRBV7-2	.	TRBJ1-5	.	TGTGCCAGCAGCCTCTTGGGGGGCAATCAGCCCCAGCATTTT	CASSLLGGNQPQHF
TRBV19	TRBD1	TRBJ1-2	.	TGTGCCATTTCCCAGGGGGCGCAGGGCTACACCTTC	CAISQGAQGYTF
TRBV19	TRBD2	TRBJ2-1	.	TGTGCCAGTAGTCCGGGACTAGCGGGGGGGAATGAGCAGTTCTTC	CASSPGLAGGNEQFF
TRBV19	.	TRBJ1-4	.	TGTGCCAGTAGTCTAGCGGGGAGTGAGAATGAAAAACTGTTTTTT	CASSLAGSENEKLFF
TRBV7-2	TRBD2	TRBJ2-1	.	TGTGCCAGCAGCTTAGTTGCTAGCGGGTACAATGAGCAGTTCTTC	CASSLVASGYNEQFF
TRBV9	.	TRBJ1-2	.	TGTGCCAGCAGCGTAGAAGCGGGATATGGCTACACCTTC	CASSVEAGYGYTF
TRBV4-1	.	TRBJ2-7	.	TGCGCCAGCAGCGACCTCCGTCCCTTTGACAGTTACTACGAGCAGTACTTC	CASSDLRPFDSYYEQYF
TRBV30	.	TRBJ1-5	.	TGTGCCTGGAGTGTTGGGGTGGGCAATCAGCCCCAGCATTTT	CAWSVGVGNQPQHF
TRBV29-1	.	TRBJ2-3	.	TGCAGCGTTGACTTGGAGGGGGGCACAGATACGCAGTATTTT	CSVDLEGGTDTQYF
TRBV5-1	.	TRBJ1-1	few	TGCGCCAGCAGCTTGGGGTCTGAAGCTTTCTTT	CASSLGSEAFF
TRBV7-6	TRBD2	TRBJ2-1	.	TGTGCCAGCAGCCCGCTTAGTTTCAAAGCGGGGGGGAGCTCCTACAATGAGCAGTTCTTC	CASSPLSFKAGGSSYNEQFF
TRBV3-1/TRBV3-2	.	TRBJ2-3	.	TGTGCCAGCAGCCAAGCTAGCACAGATACGCAGTATTTT	CASSQASTDTQYF
TRBV12-3/TRBV12-4	.	TRBJ1-1	once	TGTGCCAGCAGCCGACAAGGTTTCACTGAAGCTTTCTTT	CASSRQGFTEAFF
TRBV10-2	TRBD2	TRBJ2-6	.	TGCGCCAGCAGGGAGACTAGCGGGGGATCTGGGGCCAACGTCCTGACTTTC	CASRETSGGSGANVLTF
TRBV28	.	TRBJ2-3	.	TGTGCCAGCAACCCAAGGCAGGGCCCGAGCCGAGATACGCAGTATTTT	CASNPRQGPSRDTQYF
TRBV10-3	TRBD1	TRBJ2-3	.	TGTGCCATCAGCCCCGGACAGGGTGAGAGCACAGATACGCAGTATTTT	CAISPGQGESTDTQYF
TRBV5-6	TRBD1	TRBJ1-5	.	TGTGCCAGCAGCTTCGGGACAGGAAAAAATCAGCCCCAGCATTTT	CASSFGTGKNQPQHF
TRBV27	.	TRBJ2-6	.	TGTGCCAGCAGTTCGCCGCCAGGGAGCCCCTCTGGGGCCAACGTCCTGACTTTC	CASSSPPGSPSGANVLTF
TRBV29-1	TRBD1	TRBJ1-2	.	TGCAGCGCAGGGGGGGGGCTCTATGGCTACACCTTC	CSAGGGLYGYTF
TRBV28	.	TRBJ2-2	.	TGTGCCAGCAGTTTACTGGGCCGCCTCGCGAACACCGGGGAGCTGTTTTTT	CASSLLGRLANTGELFF
TRBV9	TRBD1	TRBJ1-1	.	TGTGCCAGCAGCGCGCGAGCAGACAGGGAAGGGAACACTGAAGCTTTCTTT	CASSARADREGNTEAFF
TRBV30	.	TRBJ2-3	once	TGTGCCTGGAGCACTATTCCGGCGAGCACAGATACGCAGTATTTT	CAWSTIPASTDTQYF
TRBV5-3	.	TRBJ1-2	.	TGTGCCAGAAGCTTGGGCTACACCTTC	CARSLGYTF
TRBV13	.	TRBJ2-3	.	TGTGCCAGCAGCCCCCCCGGGTTTACAGATACGCAGTATTTT	CASSPPGFTDTQYF
TRBV7-2	.	TRBJ1-1	.	TGTGCCAGCAGCTCCAGAACAGGGACCACTGAAGCTTTCTTT	CASSSRTGTTEAFF
TRBV11-3	TRBD1	TRBJ2-3	once	TGTGCCAGCAGCGAGCCGGGACAGGGCACAGATACGCAGTATTTT	CASSEPGQGTDTQYF
TRBV10-2	TRBD2	TRBJ2-1	.	TGCGCCGGTAGCGGGGCCCTCTACAATGAGCAGTTCTTC	CAGSGALYNEQFF
TRBV6-5	TRBD1	TRBJ1-4	.	TGTGCCAGCAGAACGACAGGGGGCGAAGAAAAACTGTTTTTT	CASRTTGGEEKLFF
TRBV4-1	.	TRBJ1-1	.	TGCGCCAGCAGCCAAGGTACGTTTACTGAAGCTTTCTTT	CASSQGTFTEAFF
TRBV14	TRBD2	TRBJ2-7	.	TGTGCCAGCAGCCTTTGGGGGACTAGGGAGTACGAGCAGTACTTC	CASSLWGTREYEQYF
TRBV11-1	.	TRBJ1-6	.	TGTGCCAGCAGCTTACAGGAGGGCGTCCCAAATTCACCCCTCCACTTT	CASSLQEGVPNSPLHF
TRBV5-1	TRBD1	TRBJ2-7	.	TGCGCCAGCAGCTTGAACCCCAACAGGGGGCAAGAGCAGTACTTC	CASSLNPNRGQEQYF
TRBV12-5	.	TRBJ1-5	.	TGTGCTAGTGGTTTGGAACGAACCATGGGCAATCAGCCCCAGCATTTT	CASGLERTMGNQPQHF
TRBV12-3/TRBV12-4	.	TRBJ1-5	once	TGTGCCAGCGCTGGAAGCTCCTATCAGCCCCAGCATTTT	CASAGSSYQPQHF
TRBV5-1	TRBD2	TRBJ2-5	.	TGCGCCAGCAGCCAAACTAGCGGGGGGGTTAAAGAGACCCAGTACTTC	CASSQTSGGVKETQYF
TRBV10-3	.	TRBJ2-7	.	TGTGCCATCAGCGCCGCGGGGCTATACGAGCAGTACTTC	CAISAAGLYEQYF
TRBV21-1	.	TRBJ2-4	.	TGTGCCAGCAGCAAAGAGTGCCGGGGGCCCTTTCCTAACATTCAGTACTTC	CASSKECRGPFPNIQYF
TRBV7-6	TRBD2	TRBJ2-3	.	TGTGCCAGCAGCTACGGGCGGGGGGGCGGCCCAGATACGCAGTATTTT	CASSYGRGGGPDTQYF
TRBV5-4	TRBD1	TRBJ1-6	.	TGTGCCAGCAGCCCCCAACAGGGGAACAATTCACCCCTCCACTTT	CASSPQQGNNSPLHF
TRBV4-3	TRBD2	TRBJ2-7	.	TGCGCCAGCAGCGATTTAGCGGGGGGGAGCTCCTACGAGCAGTACTTC	CASSDLAGGSSYEQYF
TRBV12-3/TRBV12-4	.	TRBJ2-4	.	TGTGCCAGCAGTTTAGGGGGCGCAGGCATTCAGTACTTC	CASSLGGAGIQYF